The 5 T cell receptor beta chains in this list originate from one sample, sequenced in a study of technical replicates of blood from a few donors. Method: immunoSEQ multiplex PCR; TCRdb's copy keeps in-frame clones and lacks some. The sample holds tens of thousands of clones, around nine tenths seen once. The sample taken for sequencing was T cells isolated from PBMCs. The receptor set was obtained from a human donor in good health.

This chain uses TRBV5-6 with TRBJ1-3, with D perhaps TRBD1 (5 bases). Germline assignment: CDR1 SGHDT and CDR2 YYEEEE. This CDR3 has 18 residues. Trimming shortened V by 4 bases and J by 0 bases, and 20 bases separated the two germline ends. CDR3 coding DNA: TGTGCCAGCAGCATTGTTGCAGGGCGTACACTCTCTGGAAACACCATATATTTT. It is translated as CASSIVAGRTLSGNTIYF.

The rearrangement joins TRBV11-3 to TRBJ2-7; 8 bases map to TRBD1. The CDR3 has 16 residues. Per the germline V gene, CDR1 is SGHNT and CDR2 is YENEEA. V trimming: 3 bases; J trimming: 2 bases; junction bases outside the gene matches: 9. The CDR3 region is CASSFPGGATAYEQYF. CDR3 sequence (DNA): TGTGCCAGCAGCTTTCCAGGGGGCGCTACGGCCTACGAGCAGTACTTC.

The V call is TRBV4-1, the J call TRBJ2-1; 12 bases are a match to TRBD2. The germline V gene has CDR1 MGHRA and CDR2 YSYEKL. The V segment lost 3 bases and the J segment 10 bases; nucleotides outside the gene matches: 7. The CDR3 length is 15 residues. CDR3 protein: CASSHRLAGGGEQFF. Here the CDR3 DNA reads TGCGCCAGCAGCCACCGGCTAGCGGGAGGGGGGGAGCAGTTCTTC.

The sample holds one count of this clone. V and J are TRBV2 and TRBJ2-1; 7 nucleotides line up with TRBD2. V dropped 3 bases and J dropped 10; count of bases not matched to a gene: 6. The CDR3 covers 13 residues. In germline, CDR1 is SNHLY, CDR2 FYNNEI. CDR3 residues: CASSDWEGREQFF. The CDR3 nucleotides read TGTGCCAGCAGTGATTGGGAGGGCCGGGAGCAGTTCTTC.

V gene TRBV6-1 combines with J gene TRBJ2-7, with 7 positions matching TRBD1. J was trimmed by 2 bases and V by 5 bases; bases with no gene match: 9. CDR1 is MNHNS, CDR2 SASEGT, per germline. The CDR3 runs to 15 residues. The CDR3 protein is CASSSFPGQTYEQYF. The CDR3 DNA follows: TGTGCCAGCAGTTCCTTCCCGGGACAGACCTACGAGCAGTACTTC.